This TCR beta chain was profiled in a study of T cells after yellow fever vaccination. Study outcomes and limitations: Post-booster reappearance was seen for most primary-vaccination clones (about 96% CD4, around 88% CD8). Peaking on day 5 versus 15, the secondary response was faster but weaker.

TCRdb itself ran the 5' RACE reads through MiXCR, one entry per CDR3 protein. The data show 400,000 or so distinct CDR3 sequences, around 20% seen once. Trimming stripped 4 bases from V and 6 bases from J, with 9 bases between. The CDR3 runs 12 residues. CDR1 and CDR2 from the germline V gene are MDHEN and SYDVKM. This clonotype was observed a handful of times. Antigen specificity is unknown. This material consisted of PBMCs, taken before the yellow fever booster vaccination. The receptor was isolated from a man aged 18 to 29 who received the YFV17D yellow fever vaccine. This chain uses TRBV28 with TRBJ1-1; no clear D. This CDR3 reads CASSSAYAEAFF. CDR3 nucleotide sequence: TGTGCCAGCAGTTCCGCCTATGCTGAAGCTTTCTTT.